In its sample, the clone carrying this TCR beta chain was seen many times. Its antigen is not known. The V end was cut by 3 bases, the J end by 2 bases, with 11 bases between. In germline, CDR1 is DFQATT, CDR2 SNEGSKA (reference sequence). The CDR3 is 13 residues long. The sample is drawn from a study of T cells in Graves' hyperthyroidism and ophthalmopathy. Patients aged 18 to 65 with hyperthyroidism were newly diagnosed, with duration under 2 months. Investigators excluded patients with uncontrolled infection, other autoimmune disease, pregnancy or lactation. The authors took PBMCs from 10 ml fresh peripheral blood. The investigators amplified TCR beta CDR3 regions from RNA transcripts. Using the HTBI primer set, a first-round RT-PCR was run on the TCR CDR3. Each CDR3 protein gets one entry after TCRdb re-called the multiplex PCR reads with MiXCR. The repertoire consists of approximately 630,000 distinct CDR3 sequences, with 15% to 20% occurring once and the leading ten covering 3.8%.

Study observations and caveats: Progression to ophthalmopathy was predicted a median of roughly seven months early.

Sequencing used blood. The sequence was collected from a woman aged 25 to 39 with Graves' hyperthyroidism. The genes are TRBV20-1 and TRBJ2-7, with D maybe TRBD2 (6 bases). The CDR3 bases are TGCAGTGCTAGTTCGGGAGAGCCCTACGAGCAGTACTTC. It encodes CSASSGEPYEQYF.